The clone carrying this TCR beta chain was seen a few times. What it binds is not known. The length of the CDR3 is 16 residues. V was trimmed by 0 bases and J by 0 bases, leaving 9 bases between them. Germline-derived CDR1 and CDR2 are LNHDA and SQIVND (reference sequence). The PCR had 60 Vbeta and 13 Jbeta primers. Methods used by the authors: In a later analysis, of approximately 81 million unique beta chains, around 9.9 million appeared in at least two donors. Repertoires were generated with immunoSEQ multiplex PCR, while TCRdb's copy carries only in-frame clones and drops some. V and J calls plus clone size are reproduced from that table; the DNA served to infer D and trimming. The table lists under 110,000 clones, 75% of them singletons. The source of the sample is a study of cytomegalovirus exposure and HLA in healthy donors. Notes on the study in general: The sole available immune exposure information was CMV serostatus. In vitro work confirmed that a few CMV-associated chains recognize CMV antigens. For most TCR sequences rarity was the rule, although some public TCRs occurred in many donors.

The chain is built from TRBV19 and TRBJ2-1; D gene unclear. Sequencing was done on a sample of PBMCs. This sequence originates from a middle-aged man in good health and CMV-seronegative. CDR3 loop: CASSIDGRSSYNEQFF. The CDR3 DNA follows: TGTGCCAGTAGTATAGATGGCCGGAGCTCCTACAATGAGCAGTTCTTC. The whole variable domain, filled in from reference TRBV19 and TRBJ2-1, reads DGGITQSPKYLFRKEGQNVTLSCEQNLNHDAMYWYRQDPGQGLRLIYYSQIVNDFQKGDIAEGYSVSREKKESFPLTVTSAQKNPTAFYLCASSIDGRSSYNEQFFGPGTRLTVL.